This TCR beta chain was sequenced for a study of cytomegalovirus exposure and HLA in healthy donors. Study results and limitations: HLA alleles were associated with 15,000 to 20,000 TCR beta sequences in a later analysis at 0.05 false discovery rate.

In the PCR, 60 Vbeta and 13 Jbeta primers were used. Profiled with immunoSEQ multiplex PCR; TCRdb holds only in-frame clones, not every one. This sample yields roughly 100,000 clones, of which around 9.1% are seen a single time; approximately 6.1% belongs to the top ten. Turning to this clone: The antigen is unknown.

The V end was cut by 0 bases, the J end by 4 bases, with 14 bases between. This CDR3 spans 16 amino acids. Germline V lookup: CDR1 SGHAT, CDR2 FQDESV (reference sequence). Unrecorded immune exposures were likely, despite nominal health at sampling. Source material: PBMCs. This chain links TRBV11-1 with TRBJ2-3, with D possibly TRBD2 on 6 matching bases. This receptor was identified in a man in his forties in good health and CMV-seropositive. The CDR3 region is CASSLAGREMSDTQYF. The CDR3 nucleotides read TGTGCCAGCAGCTTAGCTGGCCGGGAGATGTCAGATACGCAGTATTTT.